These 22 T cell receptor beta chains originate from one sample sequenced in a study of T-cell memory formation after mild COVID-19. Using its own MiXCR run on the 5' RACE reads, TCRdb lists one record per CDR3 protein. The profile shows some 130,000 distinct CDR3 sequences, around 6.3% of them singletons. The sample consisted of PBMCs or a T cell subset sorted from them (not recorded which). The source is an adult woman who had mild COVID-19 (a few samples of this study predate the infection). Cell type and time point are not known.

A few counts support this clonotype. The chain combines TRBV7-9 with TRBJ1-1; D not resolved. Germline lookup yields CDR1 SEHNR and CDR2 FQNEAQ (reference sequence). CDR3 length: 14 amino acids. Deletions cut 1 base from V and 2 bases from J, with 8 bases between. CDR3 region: CASSLELGNTEAFF. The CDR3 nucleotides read TGTGCCAGCAGCTTAGAATTGGGTAACACTGAAGCTTTCTTT.

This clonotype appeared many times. CDR3: CASRRSLRDRGFYEQYF. CDR3 DNA sequence: TGTGCCAGCAGACGCAGCCTCCGGGACAGGGGGTTCTACGAGCAGTACTTC. V and J are TRBV6-5 and TRBJ2-7; TRBD1 agrees at 11 bases. Looked up from germline, CDR1 is MNHEY and CDR2 is SVGAGI. The CDR3 sequence is 17 residues long. The trim removed 6 bases at V and 3 bases at J, leaving 13 bases unmatched.

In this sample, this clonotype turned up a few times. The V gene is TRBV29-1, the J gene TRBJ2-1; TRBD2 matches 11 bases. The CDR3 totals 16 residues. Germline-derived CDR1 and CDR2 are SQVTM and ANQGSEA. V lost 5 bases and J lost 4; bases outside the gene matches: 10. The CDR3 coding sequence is TGCAGCGTTCGGCCCCGACTAGCGGGACAATACAATGAGCAGTTCTTC. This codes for CSVRPRLAGQYNEQFF.

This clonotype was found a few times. In nucleotides, the CDR3 is TGTGCCAGCAGTAAAGGACAGGGGAAGGTGATAAGCTCTGGGGCCAACGTCCTGACTTTC. Its protein product is CASSKGQGKVISSGANVLTF. The chain recombines TRBV12-3 or TRBV12-4 with TRBJ2-6, with TRBD1 identical over 9 bases. After removal of 5 bases from V and 0 bases from J, the junction contained 14 bases not matched to a gene. This CDR3 has 20 residues.

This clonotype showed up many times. The CDR3 is CASSRAGVSYEQYF. CDR3 sequence (DNA): TGTGCCAGCAGCCGTGCGGGCGTCTCCTACGAGCAGTACTTC. The rearrangement links TRBV7-2 to TRBJ2-7, with D tentatively TRBD2 (5 bases). V was shortened by 5 bases and J by 0 bases, with 11 bases between the two germline ends. The germline gives CDR1 SGHTA, CDR2 FQGNSA. This CDR3 is built from 14 residues.

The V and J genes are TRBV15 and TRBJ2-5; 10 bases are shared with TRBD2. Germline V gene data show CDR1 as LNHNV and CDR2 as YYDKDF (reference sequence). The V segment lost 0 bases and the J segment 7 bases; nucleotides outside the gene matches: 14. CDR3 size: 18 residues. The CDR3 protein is CATSRDSSGSSPFTTQYF. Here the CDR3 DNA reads TGTGCCACCAGCAGAGATTCTAGCGGGAGTTCTCCCTTTACGACCCAGTACTTC. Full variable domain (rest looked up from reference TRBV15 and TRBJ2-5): DAMVIQNPRYQVTQFGKPVTLSCSQTLNHNVMYWYQQKSSQAPKLLFHYYDKDFNNEADTPDNFQSRRPNTSFCFLDIRSPGLGDTAMYLCATSRDSSGSSPFTTQYFGPGTRLLVL.

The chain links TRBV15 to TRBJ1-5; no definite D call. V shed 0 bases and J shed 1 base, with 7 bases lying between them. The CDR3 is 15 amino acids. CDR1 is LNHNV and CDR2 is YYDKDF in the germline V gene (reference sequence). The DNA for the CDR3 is TGTGCCACCAGCAGAGATCCACAGAGCAATCAGCCCCAGCATTTT. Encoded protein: CATSRDPQSNQPQHF.

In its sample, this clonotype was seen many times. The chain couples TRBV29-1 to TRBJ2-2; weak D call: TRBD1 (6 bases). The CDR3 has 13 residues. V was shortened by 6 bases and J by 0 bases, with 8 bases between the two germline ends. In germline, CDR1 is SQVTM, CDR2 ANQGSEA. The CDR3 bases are TGCAGCGTCAGGGGTACGAACACCGGGGAGCTGTTTTTT. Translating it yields CSVRGTNTGELFF.

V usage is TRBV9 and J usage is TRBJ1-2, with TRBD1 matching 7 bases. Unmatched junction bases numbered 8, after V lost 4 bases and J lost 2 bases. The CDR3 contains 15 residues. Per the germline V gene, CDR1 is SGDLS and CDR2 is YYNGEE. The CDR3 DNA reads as TGTGCCAGCAGCCCGGGACAGAGCTCCAACTATGGCTACACCTTC. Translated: CASSPGQSSNYGYTF.

This CDR3 reads CASSFSHEQYF. For the CDR3, the DNA is TGTGCCAGCAGTTTTTCGCACGAGCAGTACTTC. The chain joins TRBV12-3 or TRBV12-4 to TRBJ2-7, with no clear D. The CDR3 has 11 amino acids. The germline V and J ends were trimmed by 3 bases and 5 bases, with 5 bases remaining between them.

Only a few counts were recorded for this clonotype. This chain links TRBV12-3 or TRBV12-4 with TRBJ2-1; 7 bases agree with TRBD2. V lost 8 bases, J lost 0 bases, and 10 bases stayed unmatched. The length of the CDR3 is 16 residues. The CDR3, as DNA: TGTGCCAGCGGCGGTGGGGGACTACGCTCCTACAATGAGCAGTTCTTC. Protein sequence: CASGGGGLRSYNEQFF.

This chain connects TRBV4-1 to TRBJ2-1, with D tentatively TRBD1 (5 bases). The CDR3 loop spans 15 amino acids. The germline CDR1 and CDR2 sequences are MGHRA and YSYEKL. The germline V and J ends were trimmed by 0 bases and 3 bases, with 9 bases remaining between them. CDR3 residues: CASSQDSGNYNEQFF. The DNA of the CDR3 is TGCGCCAGCAGCCAAGATTCAGGGAACTACAATGAGCAGTTCTTC.

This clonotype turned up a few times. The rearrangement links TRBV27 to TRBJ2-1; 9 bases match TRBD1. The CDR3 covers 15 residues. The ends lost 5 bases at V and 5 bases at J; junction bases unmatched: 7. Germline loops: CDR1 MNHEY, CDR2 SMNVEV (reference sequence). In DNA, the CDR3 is TGTGCCAGCAGTCCCTGGGGACAGGGAAACAATGAGCAGTTCTTC. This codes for CASSPWGQGNNEQFF.

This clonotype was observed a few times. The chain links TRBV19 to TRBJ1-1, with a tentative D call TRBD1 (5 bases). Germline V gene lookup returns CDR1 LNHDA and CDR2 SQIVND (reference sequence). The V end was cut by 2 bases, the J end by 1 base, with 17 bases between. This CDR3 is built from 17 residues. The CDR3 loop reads CASSIWVTGTENTEAFF. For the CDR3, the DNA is TGTGCCAGTAGTATATGGGTTACCGGGACGGAGAACACTGAAGCTTTCTTT.

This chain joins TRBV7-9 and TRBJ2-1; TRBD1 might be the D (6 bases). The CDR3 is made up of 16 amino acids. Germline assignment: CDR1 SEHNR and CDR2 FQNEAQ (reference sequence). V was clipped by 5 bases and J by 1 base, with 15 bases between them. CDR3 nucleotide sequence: TGTGCCAGCAGCCTACCACAGGGAAGGTCCTACAATGAGCAGTTCTTC. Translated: CASSLPQGRSYNEQFF.

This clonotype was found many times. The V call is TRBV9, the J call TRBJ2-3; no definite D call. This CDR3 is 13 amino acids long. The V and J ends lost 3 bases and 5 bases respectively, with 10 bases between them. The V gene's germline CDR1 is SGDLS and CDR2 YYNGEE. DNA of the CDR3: TGTGCCAGCAGCGAATCCCAGCTAGATACGCAGTATTTT. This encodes CASSESQLDTQYF.

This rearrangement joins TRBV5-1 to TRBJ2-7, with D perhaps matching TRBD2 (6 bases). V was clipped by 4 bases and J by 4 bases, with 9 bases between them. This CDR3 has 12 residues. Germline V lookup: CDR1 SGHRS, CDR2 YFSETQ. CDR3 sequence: CASSKEGYEQYF. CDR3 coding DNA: TGCGCCAGCAGCAAGGAGGGGTACGAGCAGTACTTC.

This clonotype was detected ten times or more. CDR3 in DNA: TGTGCCAGCAGCCTCGGGGGAGGGATGAACACTGAAGCTTTCTTT. Residues: CASSLGGGMNTEAFF. The chain employs TRBV5-5 and TRBJ1-1, with D tentatively TRBD1 (5 bases). CDR3 length: 15 amino acids. V was shortened by 4 bases and J by 0 bases, with 13 bases between the two germline ends. The V gene's germline CDR1 is SGHKS and CDR2 YYEKEE (reference sequence).

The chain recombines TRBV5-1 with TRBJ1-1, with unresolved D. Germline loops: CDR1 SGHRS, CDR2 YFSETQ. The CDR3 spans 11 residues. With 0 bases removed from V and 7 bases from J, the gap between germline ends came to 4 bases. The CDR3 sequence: CASSLESEAFF. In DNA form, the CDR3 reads TGCGCCAGCAGCTTGGAGAGTGAAGCTTTCTTT.

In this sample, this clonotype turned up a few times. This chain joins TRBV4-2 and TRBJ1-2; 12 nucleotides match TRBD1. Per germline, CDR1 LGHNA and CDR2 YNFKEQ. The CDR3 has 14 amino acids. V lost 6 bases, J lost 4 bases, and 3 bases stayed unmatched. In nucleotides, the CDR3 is TGTGCCAGCAGGGGACAGGGGGCGGTCTATGGCTACACCTTC. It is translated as CASRGQGAVYGYTF.

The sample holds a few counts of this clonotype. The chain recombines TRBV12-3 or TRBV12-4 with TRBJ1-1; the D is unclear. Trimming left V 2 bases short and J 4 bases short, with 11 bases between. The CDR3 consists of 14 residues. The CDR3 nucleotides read TGTGCCAGCAGTTTAAGGGAACAAGGCACTGAAGCTTTCTTT. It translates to CASSLREQGTEAFF.

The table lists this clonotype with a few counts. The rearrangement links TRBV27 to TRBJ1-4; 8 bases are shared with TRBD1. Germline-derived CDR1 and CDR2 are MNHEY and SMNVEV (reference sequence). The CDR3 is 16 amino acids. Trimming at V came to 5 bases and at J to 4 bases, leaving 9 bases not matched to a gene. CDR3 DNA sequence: TGTGCCAGCAGTCAAACCAGGACAGGGTATAATGAAAAACTGTTTTTT. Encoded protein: CASSQTRTGYNEKLFF.